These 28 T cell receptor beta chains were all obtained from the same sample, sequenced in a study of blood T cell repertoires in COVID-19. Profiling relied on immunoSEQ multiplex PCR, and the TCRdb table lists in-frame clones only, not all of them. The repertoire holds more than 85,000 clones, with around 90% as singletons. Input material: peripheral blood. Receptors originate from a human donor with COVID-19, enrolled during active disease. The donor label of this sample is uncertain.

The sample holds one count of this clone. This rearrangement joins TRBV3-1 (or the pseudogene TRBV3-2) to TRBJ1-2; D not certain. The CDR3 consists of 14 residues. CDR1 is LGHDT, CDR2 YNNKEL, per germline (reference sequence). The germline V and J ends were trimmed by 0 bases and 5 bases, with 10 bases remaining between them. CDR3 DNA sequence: TGTGCCAGCAGCCAAGAACCCGAGTGGTATGGCTACACCTTC. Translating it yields CASSQEPEWYGYTF.

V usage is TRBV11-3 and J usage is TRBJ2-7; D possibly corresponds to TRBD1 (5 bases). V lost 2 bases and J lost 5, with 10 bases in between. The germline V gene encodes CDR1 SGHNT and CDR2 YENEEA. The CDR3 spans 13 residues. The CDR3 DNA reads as TGTGCCAGCAGCTTACAGGGATTGCACGAGCAGTACTTC. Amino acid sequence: CASSLQGLHEQYF.

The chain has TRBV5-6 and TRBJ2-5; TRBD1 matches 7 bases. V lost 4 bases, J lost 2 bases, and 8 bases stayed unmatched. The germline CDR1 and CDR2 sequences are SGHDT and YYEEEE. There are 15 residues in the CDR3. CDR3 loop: CASSRAPGGQETQYF. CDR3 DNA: TGTGCCAGCAGCCGAGCGCCAGGGGGACAAGAGACCCAGTACTTC. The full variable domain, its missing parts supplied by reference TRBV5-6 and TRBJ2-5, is DAGVTQSPTHLIKTRGQQVTLRCSPKSGHDTVSWYQQALGQGPQFIFQYYEEEERQRGNFPDRFSGHQFPNYSSELNVNALLLGDSALYLCASSRAPGGQETQYFGPGTRLLVL.

The CDR3 region is CAWSEGTVNQPQHF. CDR3 DNA sequence: TGTGCCTGGAGTGAAGGGACAGTCAATCAGCCCCAGCATTTT. The chain has TRBV30 and TRBJ1-5; 7 bases are shared with TRBD1. Germline loops: CDR1 GTSNPN, CDR2 SVGIG (reference sequence). V gave up 1 base and J gave up 3 bases; unmatched junction bases: 3. The CDR3 has 14 residues.

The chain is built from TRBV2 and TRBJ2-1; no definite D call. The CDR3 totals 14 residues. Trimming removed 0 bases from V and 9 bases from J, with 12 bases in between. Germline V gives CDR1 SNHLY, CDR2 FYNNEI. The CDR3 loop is CASSEALSFGEQFF. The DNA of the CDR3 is TGTGCCAGCAGTGAAGCGCTTAGCTTTGGTGAGCAGTTCTTC.

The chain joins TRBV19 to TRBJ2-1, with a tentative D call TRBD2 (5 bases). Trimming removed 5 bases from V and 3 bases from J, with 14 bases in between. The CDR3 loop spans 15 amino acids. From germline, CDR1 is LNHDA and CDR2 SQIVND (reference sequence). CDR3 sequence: CASSPPTGDYNEQFF. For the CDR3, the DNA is TGTGCCAGTAGTCCCCCCACCGGGGACTACAATGAGCAGTTCTTC.

The CDR3 coding sequence is TGCGCCAGCAGCCCGGATGCCGGGACAGCGGTAAAACTGTTTTTT. Amino acid sequence: CASSPDAGTAVKLFF. The chain carries TRBV5-1 and TRBJ1-4; 7 bases align to TRBD1. Germline values: CDR1 SGHRS, CDR2 YFSETQ. Germline trimming cut 4 bases from V and 10 bases from J; bases unmatched to any gene: 13. The CDR3 is made up of 15 amino acids. The full variable domain, completed using reference TRBV5-1 and TRBJ1-4, is KAGVTQTPRYLIKTRGQQVTLSCSPISGHRSVSWYQQTPGQGLQFLFEYFSETQRNKGNFPGRFSGRQFSNSRSEMNVSTLELGDSALYLCASSPDAGTAVKLFFGSGTQLSVL.

The CDR3 is CASSGTTGLPYNEQFF. CDR3 DNA: TGTGCCAGCAGCGGAACGACAGGGCTTCCCTACAATGAGCAGTTCTTC. The J gene is TRBJ2-1, the V gene TRBV11-3, with 7 bases matching TRBD1. The CDR3 has 16 residues. Trimming removed 5 bases from V and 2 bases from J; junction bases left unmatched: 9. The germline V gene encodes CDR1 SGHNT and CDR2 YENEEA.

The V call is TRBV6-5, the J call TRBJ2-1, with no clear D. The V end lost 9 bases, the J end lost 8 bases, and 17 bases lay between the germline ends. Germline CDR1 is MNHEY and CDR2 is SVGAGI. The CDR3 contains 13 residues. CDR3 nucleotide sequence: TGTGCCAGTCGAACGCCGAGCGCCGATGAGCAGTTCTTC. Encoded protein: CASRTPSADEQFF.

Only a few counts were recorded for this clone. CDR3 in DNA: TGTGCCAGCAGTTTAGGGAGTCCTCGTCCGGGTAGTGGCTACACCTTC. It specifies CASSLGSPRPGSGYTF. The rearrangement uses TRBV28 and TRBJ1-2; D gene ambiguous. This CDR3 contains 16 residues. V lost 2 bases, J lost 7 bases, and 20 bases lay in between. The germline gives CDR1 MDHEN, CDR2 SYDVKM.

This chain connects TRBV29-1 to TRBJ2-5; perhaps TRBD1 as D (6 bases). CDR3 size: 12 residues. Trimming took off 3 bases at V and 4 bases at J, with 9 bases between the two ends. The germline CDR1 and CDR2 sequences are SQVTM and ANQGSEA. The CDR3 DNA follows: TGCAGCGTTGAGACAGGACGAGAGACCCAGTACTTC. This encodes CSVETGRETQYF.

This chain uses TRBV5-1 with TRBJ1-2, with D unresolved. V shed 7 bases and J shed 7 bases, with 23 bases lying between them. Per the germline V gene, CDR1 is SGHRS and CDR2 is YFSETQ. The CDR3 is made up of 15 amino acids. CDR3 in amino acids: CASRPGFSTVTGYTF. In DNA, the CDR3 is TGCGCCAGCCGCCCGGGTTTCTCAACGGTGACTGGCTACACCTTC.

The CDR3 coding sequence is TGTGCCAGTAGTAGGACTAGCGGTACTAATGAGCAGTTCTTC. Amino acid sequence: CASSRTSGTNEQFF. The V and J genes are TRBV19 and TRBJ2-1; 10 nucleotides line up with TRBD2. Germline V CDR1 and CDR2: LNHDA, SQIVND (reference sequence). The CDR3 consists of 14 residues. Trimming removed 4 bases from V and 7 bases from J; junction bases left unmatched: 4.

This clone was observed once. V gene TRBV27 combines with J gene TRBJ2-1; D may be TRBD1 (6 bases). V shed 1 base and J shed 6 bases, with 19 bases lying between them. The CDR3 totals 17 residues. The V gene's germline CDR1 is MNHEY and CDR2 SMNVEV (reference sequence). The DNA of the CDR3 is TGTGCCAGCAGTTTATATCCGACAGGCTCCTACGTCAATGAGCAGTTCTTC. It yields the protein CASSLYPTGSYVNEQFF.

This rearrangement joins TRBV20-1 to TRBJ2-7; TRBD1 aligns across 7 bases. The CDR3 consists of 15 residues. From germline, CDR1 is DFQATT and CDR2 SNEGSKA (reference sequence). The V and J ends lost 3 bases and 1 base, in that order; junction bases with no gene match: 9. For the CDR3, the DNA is TGCAGTGCTAGTAGTTCGGGACAGCGATCCTACGAGCAGTACTTC. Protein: CSASSSGQRSYEQYF.

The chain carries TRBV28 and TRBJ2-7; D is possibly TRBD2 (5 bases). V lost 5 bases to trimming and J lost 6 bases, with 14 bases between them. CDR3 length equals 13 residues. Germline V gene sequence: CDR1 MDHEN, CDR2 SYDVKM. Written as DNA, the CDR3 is TGTGCCAGCAGTACACCGGATGAGGGCGAGCAGTACTTC. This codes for CASSTPDEGEQYF. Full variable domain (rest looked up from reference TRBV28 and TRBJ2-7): DVKVTQSSRYLVKRTGEKVFLECVQDMDHENMFWYRQDPGLGLRLIYFSYDVKMKEKGDIPEGYSVSREKKERFSLILESASTNQTSMYLCASSTPDEGEQYFGPGTRLTVT.

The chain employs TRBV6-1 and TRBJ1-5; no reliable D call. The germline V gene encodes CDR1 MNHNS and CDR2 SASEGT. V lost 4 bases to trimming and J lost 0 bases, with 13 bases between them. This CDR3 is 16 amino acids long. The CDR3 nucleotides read TGTGCCAGCAGTGGGCAGTCATTTTATAGCAATCAGCCCCAGCATTTT. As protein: CASSGQSFYSNQPQHF.

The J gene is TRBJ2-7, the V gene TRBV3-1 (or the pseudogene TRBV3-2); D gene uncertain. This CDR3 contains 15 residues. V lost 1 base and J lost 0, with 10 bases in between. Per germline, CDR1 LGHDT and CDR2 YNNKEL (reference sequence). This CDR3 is CASSQGAALSYEQYF. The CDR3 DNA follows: TGTGCCAGCAGCCAAGGAGCCGCTCTCTCCTACGAGCAGTACTTC.

The CDR3 sequence is CATYPSTGTISGNTIYF. For the CDR3, the DNA is TGTGCCACCTACCCATCGACAGGCACTATCTCTGGAAACACCATATATTTT. The chain recombines TRBV21-1 with TRBJ1-3; the table gives TRBD1 as D, unverified against the DNA. TRBV21-1 is reported as a pseudogene. The CDR3 has 17 amino acids.

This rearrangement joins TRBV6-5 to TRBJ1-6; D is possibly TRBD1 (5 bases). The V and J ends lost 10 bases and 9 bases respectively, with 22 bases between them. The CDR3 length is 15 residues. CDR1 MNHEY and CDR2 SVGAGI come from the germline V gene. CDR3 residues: CATRTKPAWGSPLHF. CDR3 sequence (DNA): TGTGCCACCCGGACAAAACCGGCATGGGGTTCACCCCTCCACTTT.

The CDR3 here is CASSPGTDHEQYF. In DNA form, the CDR3 reads TGTGCCAGCTCACCAGGGACAGACCACGAGCAGTACTTC. V gene TRBV18 combines with J gene TRBJ2-7; 7 bases match TRBD1. The CDR3 runs 13 residues. Germline V lookup: CDR1 KGHSH, CDR2 LQKENI. V dropped 2 bases and J dropped 5; count of bases not matched to a gene: 3.

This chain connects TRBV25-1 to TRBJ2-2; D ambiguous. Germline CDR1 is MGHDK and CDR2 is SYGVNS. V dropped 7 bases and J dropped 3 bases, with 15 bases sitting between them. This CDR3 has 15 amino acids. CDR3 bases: TGTGCCAGCAAAGAAGAACAGTTTCACACCGGGGAGCTGTTTTTT. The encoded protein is CASKEEQFHTGELFF.

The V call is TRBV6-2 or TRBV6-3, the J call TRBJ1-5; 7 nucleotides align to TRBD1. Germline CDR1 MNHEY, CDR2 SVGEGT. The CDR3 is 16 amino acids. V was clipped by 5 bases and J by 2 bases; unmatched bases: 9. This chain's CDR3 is CASSIRGRGGNQPQHF. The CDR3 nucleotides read TGTGCCAGCAGTATTCGCGGCAGGGGGGGCAATCAGCCCCAGCATTTT.

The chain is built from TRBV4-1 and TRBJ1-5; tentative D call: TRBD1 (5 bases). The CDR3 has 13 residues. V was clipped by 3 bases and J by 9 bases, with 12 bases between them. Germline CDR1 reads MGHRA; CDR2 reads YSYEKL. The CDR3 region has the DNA TGCGCCAGCAGCCAGGTGGGGCCGGGGCCCCAGCATTTT. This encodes CASSQVGPGPQHF.

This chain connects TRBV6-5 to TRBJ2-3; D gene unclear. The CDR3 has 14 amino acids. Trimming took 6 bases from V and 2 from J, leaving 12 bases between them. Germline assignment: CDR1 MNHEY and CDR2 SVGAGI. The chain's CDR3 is CASSPADSTDTQYF. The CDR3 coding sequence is TGTGCCAGCAGCCCGGCTGACTCCACAGATACGCAGTATTTT.

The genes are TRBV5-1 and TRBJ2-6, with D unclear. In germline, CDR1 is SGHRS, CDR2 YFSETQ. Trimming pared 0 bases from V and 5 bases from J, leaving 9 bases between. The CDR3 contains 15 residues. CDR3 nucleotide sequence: TGCGCCAGCAGCTTGGGAGTCGCAAGGGCCAACGTCCTGACTTTC. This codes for CASSLGVARANVLTF.

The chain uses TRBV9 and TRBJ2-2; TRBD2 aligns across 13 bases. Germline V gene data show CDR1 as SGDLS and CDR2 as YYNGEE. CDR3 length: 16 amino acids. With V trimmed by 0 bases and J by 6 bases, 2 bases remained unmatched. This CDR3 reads CASSVELAGGPGELFF. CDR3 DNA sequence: TGTGCCAGCAGCGTAGAACTAGCGGGGGGGCCCGGGGAGCTGTTTTTT.

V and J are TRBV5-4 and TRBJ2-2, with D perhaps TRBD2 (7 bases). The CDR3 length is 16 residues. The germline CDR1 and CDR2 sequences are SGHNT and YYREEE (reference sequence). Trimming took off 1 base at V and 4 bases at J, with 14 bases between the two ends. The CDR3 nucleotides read TGTGCCAGCAGCTTGCACGGGGGGCCGGTCACCGGGGAGCTGTTTTTT. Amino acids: CASSLHGGPVTGELFF. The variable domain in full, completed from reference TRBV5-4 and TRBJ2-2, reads ETGVTQSPTHLIKTRGQQVTLRCSSQSGHNTVSWYQQALGQGPQFIFQYYREEENGRGNFPPRFSGLQFPNYSSELNVNALELDDSALYLCASSLHGGPVTGELFFGEGSRLTVL.